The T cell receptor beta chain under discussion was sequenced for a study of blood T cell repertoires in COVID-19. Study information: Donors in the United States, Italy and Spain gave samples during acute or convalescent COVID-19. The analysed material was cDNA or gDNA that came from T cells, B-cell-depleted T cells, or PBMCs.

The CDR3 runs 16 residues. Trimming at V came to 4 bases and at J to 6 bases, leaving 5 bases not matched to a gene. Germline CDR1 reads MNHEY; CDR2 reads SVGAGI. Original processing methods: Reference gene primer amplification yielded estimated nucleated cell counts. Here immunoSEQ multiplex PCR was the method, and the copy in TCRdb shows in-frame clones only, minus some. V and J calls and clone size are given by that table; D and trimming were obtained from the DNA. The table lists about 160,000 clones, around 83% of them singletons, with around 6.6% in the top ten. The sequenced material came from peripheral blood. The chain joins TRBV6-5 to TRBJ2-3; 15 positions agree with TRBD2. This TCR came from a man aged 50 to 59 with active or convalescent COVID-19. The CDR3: CASSWTSGGAADTQYF. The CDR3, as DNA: TGTGCCAGCAGTTGGACTAGCGGGGGGGCGGCCGATACGCAGTATTTT.